This T cell receptor (beta chain) was captured by sequencing in a study of blood T cell repertoires in COVID-19. For the study at large: Researchers got acute and convalescent COVID-19 samples from the United States, Italy and Spain. The cDNA or gDNA used as material had been derived from T cells, B-cell-depleted T cells, or PBMCs.

Original processing methods: Amplification of reference gene primers provided the estimated nucleated cell counts. Method: immunoSEQ multiplex PCR; TCRdb's copy keeps in-frame clones and lacks some. The V and J calls and clone size are taken from that table; D and trimming were inferred from the DNA. The sample contains around 140,000 clones, approximately 82% of which appear only once. Germline V gene lookup returns CDR1 SGHTS and CDR2 YDEGEE. The CDR3 extends over 12 amino acids. With 3 bases clipped from V and 11 bases from J, the junction kept 3 bases outside the gene matches. Sequences were obtained from peripheral blood. The TCR comes from a human donor with acute or convalescent COVID-19. The donor label of this sample is uncertain. This chain joins TRBV5-8 and TRBJ1-4, with 8 nucleotides matching TRBD1. The DNA for the CDR3 is TGTGCCAGCAGCTGGACAGGGCGGAAACTGTTTTTT. Translated: CASSWTGRKLFF.